Listed here are 30 T cell receptor beta chains from one sample, sequenced in a study of T cells in Graves' hyperthyroidism and ophthalmopathy. Regions amplified from RNA transcripts were the TCR beta CDR3 regions. The study used the HTBI primer set for a first-round RT-PCR of the TCR CDR3. One entry per CDR3 protein results from TCRdb running MiXCR on the multiplex PCR reads. The data show 250,000 to 300,000 distinct CDR3 sequences, with approximately 18% seen just once and about 35% held by the top ten. Sequenced material: blood. Receptors were obtained from a man aged 45-65 years with Graves' ophthalmopathy.

This clonotype has a count of ten or more. This sequence joins TRBV7-9 and TRBJ2-1, with D perhaps assigned TRBD1 or TRBD2 (6 bases each). Germline CDR1 reads SEHNR; CDR2 reads FQNEAQ (reference sequence). CDR3 length: 15 amino acids. The V gene lost 5 bases and the J gene lost 1 base, with 12 bases spanning the gap. CDR3 sequence reads: CASSRLGGSYNEQFF. In DNA form, the CDR3 reads TGTGCCAGCAGCCGACTAGGGGGGTCCTACAATGAGCAGTTCTTC.

A few counts support this clonotype. The chain recombines TRBV6-1 with TRBJ1-5; D remains unclear. The germline CDR1 and CDR2 sequences are MNHNS and SASEGT. V was trimmed by 5 bases and J by 8 bases, leaving 16 bases between them. The CDR3 totals 14 residues. In DNA form, the CDR3 reads TGTGCCAGCAGTAACGTATCTGAGAAGGAGCCCCAGCATTTT. Translating gives CASSNVSEKEPQHF.

This clonotype was observed at least ten times. This chain uses TRBV29-1 with TRBJ2-1, with D unclear. There are 14 residues in the CDR3. Germline loops: CDR1 SQVTM, CDR2 ANQGSEA. V lost 4 bases, J lost 2 bases, and 12 bases lay in between. The CDR3 region has the DNA TGCAGCGTTGTGAGCCAAGCCCCCTACAATGAGCAGTTCTTC. Encoded protein: CSVVSQAPYNEQFF.

This clonotype was detected a few times. This chain uses TRBV9 with TRBJ2-7; the D is unclear. Germline V gene data show CDR1 as SGDLS and CDR2 as YYNGEE. The V and J ends lost 3 bases and 7 bases respectively, with 14 bases between them. This CDR3 has 13 residues. The CDR3 DNA reads as TGTGCCAGCAGCGAGGCTTTCTTAGGGGAGCAGTACTTC. Protein product: CASSEAFLGEQYF.

This clonotype was recorded many times. This chain uses TRBV11-2 with TRBJ2-3; D is undetermined. CDR3 size: 15 residues. Looked up from germline, CDR1 is SGHAT and CDR2 is FQNNGV. Between the trimmed V and J ends, which lost 7 bases and 1 base, there was a span of 15 bases. For the CDR3, the DNA is TGTGCCAGCACCCTCCTTAGGACCGGCACAGATACGCAGTATTTT. Translating gives CASTLLRTGTDTQYF.

This clonotype occurred a few times. V is TRBV3-1 and J is TRBJ1-2; no reliable D call. The length of the CDR3 is 14 residues. V lost 0 bases and J 4 bases, leaving 9 bases between the germline ends. Germline loops: CDR1 LGHDT, CDR2 YNNKEL (reference sequence). Here the CDR3 reads CASSQEFRLYGYTF. The CDR3 bases are TGTGCCAGCAGCCAAGAATTCAGACTCTATGGCTACACCTTC.

In this sample, this clonotype turned up a few times. A read error may be the cause here, since a much bigger clone is one base away. The chain recombines TRBV28 with TRBJ2-3, with D hard to call. Trimming pared 5 bases from V and 2 bases from J, leaving 14 bases between. The CDR3 has 15 residues. CDR1 MDHEN and CDR2 SYDVKM come from the germline V gene. CDR3: CASSLGSESTDTQYF. As DNA, the CDR3 is TGTGCCAGCAGTCTCGGAAGCGAGTCCACAGATACGCAGTATTTT.

This clonotype has at least ten counts. The J gene is TRBJ2-4, the V gene TRBV2; 7 bases are shared with TRBD2. Trimming cost V 5 bases and J 6 bases; bases outside gene matches: 10. Germline V gives CDR1 SNHLY, CDR2 FYNNEI. The CDR3 sequence is 15 residues long. CDR3 in amino acids: CASSSLRGGANIQYF. CDR3 sequence (DNA): TGTGCCAGCAGTTCCCTTCGGGGAGGGGCAAACATTCAGTACTTC.

The chain has TRBV14 and TRBJ2-7, with D unresolved. Between the trimmed V and J ends, which lost 1 base and 5 bases, there was a span of 9 bases. This CDR3 has 13 residues. Germline lookup yields CDR1 SGHDN and CDR2 FVKESK. DNA for the CDR3: TGTGCCAGCAGCCAAGTATTGGGGAACGAGCAGTACTTC. This translates into CASSQVLGNEQYF.

V is TRBV6-2 or TRBV6-3 and J is TRBJ1-2, with D unclear. Deletions cut 0 bases from V and 1 base from J, with 6 bases between. The CDR3 consists of 14 residues. CDR1 is MNHEY and CDR2 is SVGEGT in the germline V gene. The CDR3 DNA reads TGTGCCAGCAGTTACTCGGGCCGTAACTATGGCTACACCTTC. Translating it yields CASSYSGRNYGYTF.

This clonotype was recorded at least ten times. This rearrangement joins TRBV5-4 to TRBJ2-2; D may correspond to TRBD1 or TRBD2 (5 bases each). The CDR3 has 13 residues. Germline V CDR1 and CDR2: SGHNT, YYREEE (reference sequence). V lost 4 bases and J 6 bases, leaving 10 bases between the germline ends. CDR3 bases: TGTGCCAGCAGCCCCGGGACCCCCGGGGAGCTGTTTTTT. Translation gives CASSPGTPGELFF.

This clonotype showed up just a few times. The V call is TRBV9, the J call TRBJ2-7; D call uncertain. The CDR3 has 15 amino acids. V dropped 0 bases and J dropped 2 bases, with 12 bases sitting between them. Per germline, CDR1 SGDLS and CDR2 YYNGEE. CDR3 residues: CASSVEGSLAYEQYF. DNA for the CDR3: TGTGCCAGCAGCGTAGAGGGCAGCCTAGCCTACGAGCAGTACTTC.

The chain has TRBV15 and TRBJ2-3; 10 bases are a match to TRBD2. CDR1 is LNHNV, CDR2 YYDKDF, per germline (reference sequence). The junction had 9 bases not matched to a gene; V was cut back by 3 bases and J by 6 bases. CDR3 size: 16 residues. The CDR3 coding sequence is TGTGCCACCAGCAGCCTAGCGGGAGAGGGTATGGATACGCAGTATTTT. Its translation is CATSSLAGEGMDTQYF.

The DNA of the CDR3 is TGTGCCACCGGGGGGGTAGCGGGAGGTGGCGATACGCAGTATTTT. As protein: CATGGVAGGGDTQYF. The chain recombines TRBV24-1 with TRBJ2-3, with 10 bases matching TRBD2. Germline V gives CDR1 KGHDR, CDR2 SFDVKD. The CDR3 runs to 15 residues. The J segment lost 6 bases and the V segment lost 9 bases, leaving 11 bases of the junction unmatched.

This clonotype has more than one count but fewer than ten. V and J are TRBV7-9 and TRBJ2-2; possibly TRBD1 for D (6 bases). The CDR3 spans 17 residues. Trimming shortened V by 7 bases and J by 2 bases, and 20 bases separated the two germline ends. Per the germline V gene, CDR1 is SEHNR and CDR2 is FQNEAQ (reference sequence). This CDR3 reads CASTDPGHRPNTGELFF. The CDR3 coding sequence is TGTGCCAGCACCGATCCGGGACACCGGCCTAACACCGGGGAGCTGTTTTTT.

The genes are TRBV7-6 and TRBJ2-2; D call uncertain. Trimming pared 1 base from V and 3 bases from J, leaving 6 bases between. The CDR3 runs to 14 residues. Germline V gene sequence: CDR1 SGHVS, CDR2 FNYEAQ. This CDR3 is CASSLGADTGELFF. DNA for the CDR3: TGTGCCAGCAGCTTAGGGGCGGACACCGGGGAGCTGTTTTTT.

This clonotype was detected ten times or more. The J gene is TRBJ1-6, the V gene TRBV7-3, with 8 nucleotides matching TRBD1. Trimming cost V 5 bases and J 6 bases; bases outside gene matches: 9. The CDR3 extends over 16 amino acids. The germline V gene encodes CDR1 SGHTA and CDR2 FQGTGA. The DNA of the CDR3 is TGTGCCAGCAGCCGGCAAGGGACAGGCGGTAATTCACCCCTCCACTTT. This gives the protein CASSRQGTGGNSPLHF. Full variable domain (missing parts from reference TRBV7-3 and TRBJ1-6): GAGVSQTPSNKVTEKGKYVELRCDPISGHTALYWYRQSLGQGPEFLIYFQGTGAADDSGLPNDRFFAVRPEGSVSTLKIQRTERGDSAVYLCASSRQGTGGNSPLHFGNGTRLTVT.

This clonotype was detected many times. The chain joins TRBV30 to TRBJ1-5, with 7 bases lining up with TRBD1. V dropped 3 bases and J dropped 7; count of bases not matched to a gene: 9. This CDR3 is 14 amino acids long. Per germline, CDR1 GTSNPN and CDR2 SVGIG (reference sequence). CDR3 coding DNA: TGTGCCTGGAGCGCACAAGCCAGGGGGCAGCCCCAGCATTTT. Translated, it gives CAWSAQARGQPQHF.

This clonotype was detected many times. DNA of the CDR3: TGCAGTGCCACGGGGACAGCCGGTCTTGAGACCCAGTACTTC. This encodes CSATGTAGLETQYF. The gene calls are TRBV20-1 and TRBJ2-5; 7 bases match TRBD1. This CDR3 spans 14 amino acids. The germline CDR1 and CDR2 sequences are DFQATT and SNEGSKA (reference sequence). J lost 5 bases, V lost 6 bases, and 12 bases had no gene match.

This clonotype was recorded a few times. The chain combines TRBV10-1 with TRBJ2-5, with 7 nucleotides matching TRBD2. Losses at the gene ends were 11 bases for V and 4 bases for J; bases not matched to a gene: 7. The CDR3 sequence is 12 residues long. Germline assignment: CDR1 WNHNN and CDR2 SYGVQD (reference sequence). DNA for the CDR3: TGCGCCCGGGCGGGAGTGATAGAGACCCAGTACTTC. Protein: CARAGVIETQYF.

The rearrangement links TRBV20-1 to TRBJ2-3; TRBD2 aligns across 13 bases. Trimming at V came to 4 bases and at J to 1 base, leaving 5 bases not matched to a gene. The CDR3 is 16 residues long. The V gene's germline CDR1 is DFQATT and CDR2 SNEGSKA (reference sequence). The CDR3 reads CSATVLAGGRTDTQYF. DNA for the CDR3: TGCAGTGCTACCGTACTAGCGGGAGGGCGCACAGATACGCAGTATTTT.

This clonotype has a handful of counts. This rearrangement joins TRBV28 to TRBJ2-5; 8 nucleotides line up with TRBD1. The CDR3 sequence is 16 residues long. CDR1 and CDR2 (germline): MDHEN, SYDVKM. Germline trimming cut 1 base from V and 3 bases from J; bases unmatched to any gene: 7. The CDR3 region has the DNA TGTGCCAGCAGTTTATCCGGACAGGGAGAAGAAGAGACCCAGTACTTC. Residues: CASSLSGQGEEETQYF.

This clonotype has a count of ten or more. V and J are TRBV28 and TRBJ2-7; maybe TRBD1 (6 bases). The CDR3 length is 14 residues. Germline V gives CDR1 MDHEN, CDR2 SYDVKM. With 2 bases removed from V and 0 bases from J, the gap between germline ends came to 8 bases. The CDR3 here is CASSLGQSSYEQYF. The CDR3, as DNA: TGTGCCAGCAGTTTAGGACAGAGCTCCTACGAGCAGTACTTC.

This clonotype was counted at least ten times. The genes are TRBV28 and TRBJ1-4, with D maybe TRBD1 (6 bases). V lost 5 bases, J lost 3 bases, and 10 bases lay in between. CDR1 and CDR2 from the germline V gene are MDHEN and SYDVKM. The CDR3 has 14 residues. As DNA, the CDR3 is TGTGCCAGCAGTAAAGGGGGTCCTAATGAAAAACTGTTTTTT. Amino acid sequence: CASSKGGPNEKLFF.

In this sample, this clonotype turned up many times. The CDR3 sequence: CASSLAGGLSNQPQHF. The CDR3, as DNA: TGTGCCAGCAGCTTAGCGGGGGGCCTGAGCAATCAGCCCCAGCATTTT. The chain combines TRBV11-2 with TRBJ1-5; tentative D call: TRBD1 (6 bases). Trimming took 1 base from V and 1 from J, leaving 11 bases between them. The CDR3 sequence is 16 residues long. Germline assignment: CDR1 SGHAT and CDR2 FQNNGV.

This clonotype was picked up a small number of times. The gene calls are TRBV2 and TRBJ2-1; the D call may be TRBD1 or TRBD2 (5 bases each). V lost 6 bases and J 12 bases, leaving 15 bases between the germline ends. This CDR3 is built from 12 residues. The germline gives CDR1 SNHLY, CDR2 FYNNEI. CDR3 region: CASSLRDPRQFF. The CDR3 region has the DNA TGTGCCAGCAGCTTGAGGGACCCCCGGCAGTTCTTC.

This clonotype was recorded once. This chain links TRBV6-5 with TRBJ2-7; D might be TRBD1 (5 bases). Per the germline V gene, CDR1 is MNHEY and CDR2 is SVGAGI. CDR3 size: 17 residues. Trimming pared 0 bases from V and 9 bases from J, leaving 24 bases between. The CDR3 loop is CASSYSAETASMTRQYF. The CDR3 region has the DNA TGTGCCAGCAGTTACTCTGCCGAGACAGCTTCGATGACGAGGCAGTACTTC.

This clonotype was seen more than once but under ten times. This chain's CDR3 is CSARARHLGANVLTF. Here the CDR3 DNA reads TGCAGTGCTAGAGCCCGACACCTTGGGGCCAACGTCCTGACTTTC. This sequence joins TRBV20-1 and TRBJ2-6; D is unresolved. Germline values: CDR1 DFQATT, CDR2 SNEGSKA (reference sequence). The CDR3 loop spans 15 amino acids. V gave up 1 base and J gave up 3 bases, with 10 bases separating them.

This clonotype was counted only a few times. The chain combines TRBV7-9 with TRBJ2-2, with 13 nucleotides matching TRBD2. With 4 bases clipped from V and 2 bases from J, the junction kept 16 bases outside the gene matches. Germline V gene data show CDR1 as SEHNR and CDR2 as FQNEAQ (reference sequence). The CDR3 consists of 21 residues. The CDR3 protein is CASSSADGLAGVLGNTGELFF. The CDR3 DNA reads as TGTGCCAGCAGCTCCGCTGACGGACTAGCGGGAGTATTGGGAAACACCGGGGAGCTGTTTTTT.

The chain recombines TRBV20-1 with TRBJ2-6; D may match TRBD1 or TRBD2 (5 bases each). Germline V gene data show CDR1 as DFQATT and CDR2 as SNEGSKA (reference sequence). The ends were cut back, 6 bases at V and 0 bases at J, with 12 bases in the middle. The CDR3 loop spans 15 amino acids. In nucleotides, the CDR3 is TGCAGTGCAGACGGGACCGCCTCTGGGGCCAACGTCCTGACTTTC. Its protein is CSADGTASGANVLTF.